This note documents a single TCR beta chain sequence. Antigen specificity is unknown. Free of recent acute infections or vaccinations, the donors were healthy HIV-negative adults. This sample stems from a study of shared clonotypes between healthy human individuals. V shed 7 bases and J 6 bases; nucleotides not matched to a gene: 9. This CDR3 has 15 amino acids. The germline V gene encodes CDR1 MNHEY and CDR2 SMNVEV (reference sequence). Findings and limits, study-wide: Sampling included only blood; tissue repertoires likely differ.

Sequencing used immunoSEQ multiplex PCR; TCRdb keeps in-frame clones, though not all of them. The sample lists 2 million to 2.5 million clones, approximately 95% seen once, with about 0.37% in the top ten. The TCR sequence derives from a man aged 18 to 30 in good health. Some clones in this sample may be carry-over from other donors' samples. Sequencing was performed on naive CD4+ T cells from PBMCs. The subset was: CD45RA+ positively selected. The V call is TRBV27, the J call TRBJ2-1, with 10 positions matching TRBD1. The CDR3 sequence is CASIPGTGARNEQFF. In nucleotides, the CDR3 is TGTGCCAGCATTCCGGGGACAGGGGCTCGCAATGAGCAGTTCTTC.